These 14 T cell receptor beta chains share one sample of origin, sequenced in a study of blood T cell repertoires in COVID-19. Sequencing used immunoSEQ multiplex PCR; TCRdb keeps in-frame clones, though not all of them. The sample holds about 150,000 clones, 84% seen once. The sequencing sample was made of PBMCs or T cells enriched from blood (not recorded which). These receptors originate from a woman aged 45-60 years with acute COVID-19.

V usage is TRBV12-3 or TRBV12-4 and J usage is TRBJ2-1, with 8 bases that match TRBD2. The CDR3 has 13 residues. Trimming took 6 bases from V and 10 from J; bases not matched to a gene: 8. CDR3 sequence: CASSPTGGLEQFF. The DNA of the CDR3 is TGTGCCAGCAGCCCAACGGGGGGGCTAGAGCAGTTCTTC.

J is TRBJ1-2 and V is TRBV19, with D perhaps TRBD1 (6 bases). The CDR3 has 15 residues. Germline V gene lookup returns CDR1 LNHDA and CDR2 SQIVND (reference sequence). The germline V and J ends were trimmed by 5 bases and 7 bases, with 20 bases remaining between them. CDR3 DNA: TGTGCCAGTAGTTCGGGAGGGGGACACCCAGGTGGCTACACCTTC. This encodes CASSSGGGHPGGYTF. Full variable domain (missing parts from reference TRBV19 and TRBJ1-2): DGGITQSPKYLFRKEGQNVTLSCEQNLNHDAMYWYRQDPGQGLRLIYYSQIVNDFQKGDIAEGYSVSREKKESFPLTVTSAQKNPTAFYLCASSSGGGHPGGYTFGSGTRLTVV.

The chain recombines TRBV2 with TRBJ2-5; a possible D gene is TRBD2 (5 bases). The V end lost 1 base, the J end lost 5 bases, and 14 bases lay between the germline ends. This CDR3 spans 15 amino acids. CDR1 is SNHLY and CDR2 is FYNNEI in the germline V gene. CDR3 bases: TGTGCCAGCAGTGAAGGAGGACCAGGCGGGGAGACCCAGTACTTC. It codes for CASSEGGPGGETQYF.

V and J are TRBV7-2 and TRBJ2-7; 11 bases line up with TRBD2. CDR1 is SGHTA, CDR2 FQGNSA, per germline. The CDR3 sequence is 17 residues long. The V gene end was trimmed by 4 bases and the J gene end by 6 bases; junction bases not matched to a gene: 14. The CDR3 DNA sequence: TGTGCCAGCAGCTCCAGAAGTCTAGCGGGAGGCTCCCGCGAGCAGTACTTC. Protein product: CASSSRSLAGGSREQYF.

This chain links TRBV7-9 with TRBJ2-7; TRBD2 is a possible D gene (6 bases). Deletions cut 4 bases from V and 3 bases from J, with 13 bases between. CDR1 and CDR2 from the germline V gene are SEHNR and FQNEAQ (reference sequence). This CDR3 region has 14 residues. CDR3 sequence reads: CASSSLLADYEQYF. For the CDR3, the DNA is TGTGCCAGCAGCTCCCTCTTAGCGGACTACGAGCAGTACTTC. Full variable domain (outside the CDR3, taken from reference TRBV7-9 and TRBJ2-7): DTGVSQNPRHKITKRGQNVTFRCDPISEHNRLYWYRQTLGQGPEFLTYFQNEAQLEKSRLLSDRFSAERPKGSFSTLEIQRTEQGDSAMYLCASSSLLADYEQYFGPGTRLTVT.

The chain couples TRBV6-5 to TRBJ1-5, with D possibly being TRBD1 (5 bases). The CDR3 is made up of 16 amino acids. CDR1 is MNHEY, CDR2 SVGAGI, per germline. V was cut by 2 bases and J by 2 bases, with 13 bases left in between. In DNA form, the CDR3 reads TGTGCCAGCAGTTACGGGTCGGGGGTCGGCAATCAGCCCCAGCATTTT. Its translation is CASSYGSGVGNQPQHF.

A remark on this clone: Other DNA variants within this sample encode the same CDR3. This chain connects TRBV5-4 to TRBJ2-5; 8 bases line up with TRBD2. Trimming at V came to 0 bases and at J to 5 bases, leaving 0 bases not matched to a gene. CDR1 SGHNT and CDR2 YYREEE come from the germline V gene (reference sequence). This CDR3 region has 13 residues. This CDR3 is CASSLAGGETQYF. As DNA, the CDR3 is TGTGCCAGCAGCTTGGCGGGGGGGGAGACCCAGTACTTC.

This rearrangement joins TRBV12-3 or TRBV12-4 to TRBJ2-1, with 7 bases that match TRBD2. The CDR3 is made up of 13 amino acids. J was trimmed by 10 bases and V by 4 bases; bases with no gene match: 7. The CDR3 DNA reads TGTGCCAGCAGTTCGTCACTAGCGCCAGAGCAGTTCTTC. Translating gives CASSSSLAPEQFF.

The V gene is TRBV28, the J gene TRBJ2-7; 7 bases are a match to TRBD1. CDR1 MDHEN and CDR2 SYDVKM come from the germline V gene. Trimming at V came to 6 bases and at J to 7 bases, leaving 6 bases not matched to a gene. CDR3 size: 12 residues. In nucleotides, the CDR3 is TGTGCCAGCAGATTACAGGGGTTAGAGCAGTACTTC. Residues: CASRLQGLEQYF.

The chain is built from TRBV18 and TRBJ2-7, with D unclear. The V end was cut by 2 bases, the J end by 4 bases, with 15 bases between. This CDR3 spans 15 amino acids. Germline CDR1 reads KGHSH; CDR2 reads LQKENI. The CDR3 DNA is TGTGCCAGCTCACCAGAGGTGGTCGCCCGTTACGAGCAGTACTTC. Protein sequence: CASSPEVVARYEQYF.

The chain has TRBV19 and TRBJ1-1; 8 nucleotides align to TRBD1. Germline values: CDR1 LNHDA, CDR2 SQIVND (reference sequence). CDR3 length: 16 amino acids. Losses at the gene ends were 3 bases for V and 1 base for J; bases not matched to a gene: 7. This chain's CDR3 is CASSIRRQGTNTEAFF. CDR3 in DNA: TGTGCCAGTAGTATCCGCCGACAGGGGACGAACACTGAAGCTTTCTTT.

The V and J genes are TRBV6-5 and TRBJ1-5; D may be TRBD1 (5 bases). Germline loops: CDR1 MNHEY, CDR2 SVGAGI. V lost 4 bases to trimming and J lost 1 base, with 11 bases between them. CDR3 length: 15 amino acids. For the CDR3, the DNA is TGTGCCAGCAGTTTCCAGGGTCCGAGCAATCAGCCCCAGCATTTT. Its protein product is CASSFQGPSNQPQHF.

As to this clone: An end of the junction differs from the germline gene, which may be a read error. V is TRBV4-1 and J is TRBJ2-3; 14 bases are shared with TRBD2. This CDR3 has 18 residues. CDR1 and CDR2 from the germline V gene are MGHRA and YSYEKL. The CDR3 coding sequence is TGCGCCAGCAGTCAAGACTTAACGACTAGCGGGAGGGTTGATACGCAGTATTTT. It translates to CASSQDLTTSGRVDTQYF.

The rearrangement joins TRBV19 to TRBJ1-5; D is unclear. Germline V gene lookup returns CDR1 LNHDA and CDR2 SQIVND (reference sequence). The CDR3 sequence is 15 residues long. Trimming pared 4 bases from V and 5 bases from J, leaving 15 bases between. The CDR3 region has the DNA TGTGCCAGTAGTACGGGAGGCGGAGGAGATCAGCCCCAGCATTTT. Protein product: CASSTGGGGDQPQHF.